This TCR beta chain was obtained from a study of shared clonotypes between healthy human individuals. This was a deep-level run. Some clones are missing from TCRdb's copy, which holds only in-frame ones; the method was immunoSEQ multiplex PCR. This sample yields some 900,000 clones, of which around three quarters are seen a single time; about 1.5% belongs to the top ten. The germline gives CDR1 SGHNT, CDR2 YENEEA. CDR3 length: 13 residues. Trimming took 1 base from V and 0 from J, leaving 2 bases between them. About this clone: The sample contains more than one DNA sequence encoding this CDR3.

This TCR came from a man aged 18 to 30 in good health. The sequencing input was memory CD4+ T cells sorted from blood. Regarding subset: CD45RA-negative fraction. This rearrangement joins TRBV11-3 to TRBJ2-3; D remains unclear. Here the CDR3 DNA reads TGTGCCAGCAGCTTAGTAAGCACAGATACGCAGTATTTT. This codes for CASSLVSTDTQYF.